These 14 T cell receptor beta chains were all obtained from the same sample, sequenced in a study of early T cells in non-severe SARS-CoV-2 infection. TCRdb re-analysed the 5' RACE reads in MiXCR, keeping a single row per CDR3 protein. Seen here are roughly 63,000 distinct CDR3 sequences, 10% to 15% observed once, and the top ten hold 4% to 5%. The sample was whole blood. These receptors were collected from an adult who was a healthcare worker with PCR-confirmed SARS-CoV-2 infection or an uninfected control (not recorded which).

This clonotype appeared many times. The V and J genes are TRBV11-1 and TRBJ2-1; 7 bases are a match to TRBD1. CDR1 is SGHAT, CDR2 FQDESV, per germline (reference sequence). This CDR3 contains 15 residues. The V and J ends lost 2 bases and 6 bases, in that order; junction bases with no gene match: 7. The CDR3 region has the DNA TGTGCCAGCAGCTTACTAACAGGGGTGGTCAATGAGCAGTTCTTC. It codes for CASSLLTGVVNEQFF.

This clonotype was observed at least ten times. CDR3 DNA: TGTGCCAGCAGTTCGTACAGGGAAACCCTTAGCACAGATACGCAGTATTTT. This codes for CASSSYRETLSTDTQYF. V is TRBV12-3 or TRBV12-4 and J is TRBJ2-3; D possibly corresponds to TRBD1 (6 bases). The ends were cut back, 4 bases at V and 0 bases at J, with 17 bases in the middle. This CDR3 contains 17 residues.

This clonotype was recorded at least ten times. The J gene is TRBJ2-2, the V gene TRBV29-1; 8 nucleotides line up with TRBD1. Trimming took 6 bases from V and 0 from J; bases not matched to a gene: 9. CDR1 and CDR2 (germline): SQVTM, ANQGSEA. The CDR3 extends over 16 amino acids. This CDR3 reads CSVDTGGPTNTGELFF. In DNA form, the CDR3 reads TGCAGCGTGGACACAGGGGGACCAACGAACACCGGGGAGCTGTTTTTT.

This clonotype occurred many times. The chain couples TRBV7-9 to TRBJ2-5, with D perhaps assigned TRBD1 or TRBD2 (5 bases each). The CDR3 loop spans 14 amino acids. CDR1 is SEHNR, CDR2 FQNEAQ, per germline (reference sequence). The V and J ends lost 0 bases and 2 bases respectively, with 7 bases between them. The CDR3 DNA is TGTGCCAGCAGCTTAGCGGGGGAACAAGAGACCCAGTACTTC. Translated: CASSLAGEQETQYF.

The rearrangement uses TRBV11-2 and TRBJ2-1; 16 nucleotides align to TRBD2. The CDR3 extends over 19 amino acids. Germline CDR1 and CDR2: SGHAT and FQNNGV. With 8 bases clipped from V and 4 bases from J, the junction kept 14 bases outside the gene matches. For the CDR3, the DNA is TGTGCCAGCGGAACCACCAGTGGGACTAGCGGGGGGGGATACAATGAGCAGTTCTTC. Translating gives CASGTTSGTSGGGYNEQFF.

This clonotype was picked up many times. The chain joins TRBV21-1 to TRBJ1-5; TRBD1 is the table's D call, not checked against the DNA. TRBV21-1 is recorded as a pseudogene. This CDR3 is 17 amino acids long. The CDR3 loop is CASSTIQGRCGNQPQHF. Written as DNA, the CDR3 is TGTGCCAGCAGCACGATCCAGGGAAGGTGCGGCAATCAGCCCCAGCATTTT.

Concerning this clonotype itself: A much larger clone differs by one base, so this may be a read error. The chain combines TRBV10-3 with TRBJ1-6, with D possibly being TRBD1 (5 bases). Germline CDR1 and CDR2: ENHRY and SYGVKD. The CDR3 has 15 residues. V lost 7 bases and J 9 bases, leaving 19 bases between the germline ends. The CDR3 loop is CAITEGSVDVSPLHF. CDR3 nucleotides: TGTGCCATCACCGAGGGGTCGGTCGACGTTTCACCCCTCCACTTT.

The chain is built from TRBV7-2 and TRBJ1-5; D might be TRBD1 (5 bases). Deletions cut 1 base from V and 7 bases from J, with 8 bases between. Germline V gene sequence: CDR1 SGHTA, CDR2 FQGNSA. CDR3 length: 13 amino acids. CDR3 DNA sequence: TGTGCCAGCAGCTTAGAATGGGGGCAGCCCCAGCATTTT. It translates to CASSLEWGQPQHF.

This clonotype was detected a few times. Compared with germline, one end of the junction differs, possibly owing to a read error. This CDR3 reads CASSLENHYEQYF. CDR3 nucleotide sequence: TGTGCCAGCAGCCTAGAGAATCACTACGAGCAGTACTTC. The chain is built from TRBV11-2 and TRBJ2-7; D is undetermined. Germline V gene sequence: CDR1 SGHAT, CDR2 FQNNGV. The CDR3 has 13 amino acids.

This clonotype was picked up many times. The J gene is TRBJ2-7, the V gene TRBV11-3; 7 bases align to TRBD1. The V and J ends lost 5 bases and 6 bases, in that order; junction bases with no gene match: 4. The CDR3 has 12 amino acids. Germline V gene data show CDR1 as SGHNT and CDR2 as YENEEA. CDR3 sequence reads: CASSRDSGEQYF. The CDR3 DNA reads TGTGCCAGCAGCAGGGACAGCGGCGAGCAGTACTTC.

This clonotype came up many times. The chain employs TRBV14 and TRBJ1-6; 7 positions match TRBD1. After removal of 4 bases from V and 15 bases from J, the junction contained 6 bases not matched to a gene. The CDR3 has 12 residues. Germline V gene sequence: CDR1 SGHDN, CDR2 FVKESK. As DNA, the CDR3 is TGTGCCAGCAGCCCCCTAGGACAGGTCCTCCACTTT. Translation: CASSPLGQVLHF.

The table lists this clonotype with many counts. The chain recombines TRBV6-2 or TRBV6-3 with TRBJ2-5; D unclear. The germline gives CDR1 MNHEY, CDR2 SVGEGT. V lost 6 bases and J lost 7, with 12 bases in between. The CDR3 spans 12 residues. In DNA form, the CDR3 reads TGTGCCAGCAGACCCGGCGGCTCGACCCAGTACTTC. Its protein product is CASRPGGSTQYF.

V is TRBV19 and J is TRBJ2-7; 7 nucleotides line up with TRBD1. CDR1 is LNHDA, CDR2 SQIVND, per germline (reference sequence). The junction had 7 bases not matched to a gene; V was cut back by 5 bases and J by 6 bases. The CDR3 sequence is 13 residues long. The CDR3 sequence: CASSEGQTIEQYF. CDR3 nucleotides: TGTGCCAGTAGTGAGGGACAGACGATCGAGCAGTACTTC.

Only a few counts were recorded for this clonotype. The chain links TRBV11-2 to TRBJ2-1, with D uncertain. CDR1 SGHAT and CDR2 FQNNGV come from the germline V gene. The CDR3 consists of 10 residues. V lost 6 bases, J lost 8 bases, and 5 bases lay in between. CDR3 bases: TGTGCCAGCAGGATGGATGAGCAGTTCTTC. This encodes CASRMDEQFF.